Listed below are T cell receptor beta chains from one sample, sequenced in a study of blood T cell repertoires in COVID-19. Assay used: immunoSEQ multiplex PCR; TCRdb lists only in-frame clones, some missing. The table lists 170,000 or so clones, 90% of them singletons. The source material was peripheral blood. The source is a man aged 50 to 59 with acute or convalescent COVID-19. CDR3s include the opening cysteine and the closing phenylalanine or tryptophan. The D gene is left open where the match is weak. Size is omitted from some rows. Given values are once, few, many or a class for expanded clones.

NA,TRBJ1-4,NA,TRBV3-1/TRBV3-2,TGTGCCAGCCGGCGGGCCACAACTAATGAAAAACTGTTTTTT,CASRRATTNEKLFF
TRBD1,TRBJ1-4,once,TRBV3-1/TRBV3-2,TGTGCCAGCAGCGGGAGACAGGGCGGACATGAAAAACTGTTTTTT,CASSGRQGGHEKLFF
NA,TRBJ2-3,NA,TRBV2,TGTGCCAGCGCTACTTCCTCCGATACGCAGTATTTT,CASATSSDTQYF
NA,TRBJ1-4,NA,TRBV6-2/TRBV6-3,TGTGCCAGCAGCCGACCTTGGGCCGATGAAAAACTGTTTTTT,CASSRPWADEKLFF
TRBD2,TRBJ2-2,once,TRBV28,TGTGCCAGCAGTTTATACACAGGGTGGCTAGCGGGAGAAGGGACCGGGGAGCTGTTTTTT,CASSLYTGWLAGEGTGELFF
TRBD1,TRBJ2-3,NA,TRBV5-6,TGTGCCAGCAGCTTGGCCGGTAGCAGGGGGCATACGCAGTATTTT,CASSLAGSRGHTQYF
NA,TRBJ1-1,NA,TRBV4-1,TGCGCCAGCAGCTTGGCAGGGCTCATGAACACTGAAGCTTTCTTT,CASSLAGLMNTEAFF
NA,TRBJ2-7,NA,TRBV7-9,TGTGCCAGCAGCGAGGGCCCCGGGGCCTACGAGCAGTACTTC,CASSEGPGAYEQYF
TRBD1,TRBJ1-6,NA,TRBV5-1,TGCGCCAGCAGCTCCCGGGACAGGGGTTACTCCTATAATTCACCCCTCCACTTT,CASSSRDRGYSYNSPLHF
NA,TRBJ2-3,NA,TRBV16,TGTGCCAGCAGCCTCCGGGACTCAGATACGCAGTATTTT,CASSLRDSDTQYF
NA,TRBJ2-3,NA,TRBV18,TGTGCCAGCTCACCCCGCGATCCAACAGATACGCAGTATTTT,CASSPRDPTDTQYF
NA,TRBJ2-5,NA,TRBV19,TGTGCCAGTAGTATAACAGGGACGAAGGAGACCCAGTACTTC,CASSITGTKETQYF
TRBD2,TRBJ2-2,NA,TRBV18,TGTGCCAGCTCACCACCGGGCGGGAGAGATATCTGGGAGCTGTTTTTT,CASSPPGGRDIWELFF
TRBD1,TRBJ2-7,NA,TRBV27,TGTGCCAGCAGTTCGACAGGGATCTACGAGCAGTACTTC,CASSSTGIYEQYF
TRBD1,TRBJ1-3,NA,TRBV7-9,TGTGCCACCAAAACAGGGGATCCAGGAAACACCATATATTTT,CATKTGDPGNTIYF
TRBD1,TRBJ1-5,NA,TRBV28,TGTGCCAGCAGTTCTCGACAGGGCGTTCAGCCCCAGCATTTT,CASSSRQGVQPQHF
TRBD1,TRBJ2-1,NA,TRBV4-1,TGCGCCAGCAGCCAAGATTGGGGGACAGCTAATGAGCAGTTCTTC,CASSQDWGTANEQFF
TRBD1,TRBJ2-7,NA,TRBV7-8,TGTGCCAGCAGCCCCGCGGCAGGGGGCGGACTTTGGAGCTCCTACGAGCAGTACTTC,CASSPAAGGGLWSSYEQYF
NA,TRBJ2-3,NA,TRBV5-1,TGCGCCAGCAGCTCCTCTGGGGGCGGAGGAGATACGCAGTATTTT,CASSSSGGGGDTQYF
NA,TRBJ1-4,NA,TRBV4-1,TGCGCCAGCAGCCAAGACGGCTTCGGATCGAGGAATGAAAAACTGTTTTTT,CASSQDGFGSRNEKLFF
NA,TRBJ1-6,NA,TRBV11-1,TGTGCCAGCAGCTTAGGCAGGGGAGCTTCACCCCTCCACTTT,CASSLGRGASPLHF
NA,TRBJ1-1,NA,TRBV30,TGTGCCTGGAGTCGCGACAGCAGAAACACTGAAGCTTTCTTT,CAWSRDSRNTEAFF
NA,TRBJ2-1,NA,TRBV5-1,TGCGCCAGCAGCTTTCAGGGCCCGGGCAATGAGCAGTTCTTC,CASSFQGPGNEQFF
NA,TRBJ1-1,NA,TRBV18,TGTGCCAGCTCACCAAAGGGGACACAGGATGAAGCTTTCTTT,CASSPKGTQDEAFF
NA,TRBJ1-6,few,TRBV19,TGTGCCAGTCGTCAAGACAGGAACTATAATTCACCCCTCCACTTT,CASRQDRNYNSPLHF
NA,TRBJ1-6,once,TRBV18,TGTGCCAGCTCGGGTAGCAATTCACCCCTCCACTTT,CASSGSNSPLHF
TRBD1,TRBJ1-5,NA,TRBV7-2,TGTGCCAGCAGCACGGGACAGGGGGTAGATCAGCCCCAGCATTTT,CASSTGQGVDQPQHF
TRBD1,TRBJ1-4,few,TRBV5-4,TGTGCCAGCAGCAGACTGGACACAGGGGTTAAAGAAAAACTGTTTTTT,CASSRLDTGVKEKLFF
NA,TRBJ1-4,NA,TRBV18,TGTGCCAGCTCACCCGGGTTATCTAATGAAAAACTGTTTTTT,CASSPGLSNEKLFF
TRBD2,TRBJ2-3,NA,TRBV5-6,TGTGCCAGCAGCCAGGGACTAGCGTCGCCTTCTAGCACAGATACGCAGTATTTT,CASSQGLASPSSTDTQYF
TRBD1,TRBJ2-2,NA,TRBV24-1,TGTGCCACCAGTGAAACAGGGGGCGCGAACACCGGGGAGCTGTTTTTT,CATSETGGANTGELFF
TRBD1,TRBJ2-3,NA,TRBV19,TGTGCCAGTAGTCCCCGCCCTACAGGGGTCGGCACAGATACGCAGTATTTT,CASSPRPTGVGTDTQYF
NA,TRBJ2-3,NA,TRBV24-1,TGTGCCACCAGTCGTGGCGGGTATAGCACAGATACGCAGTATTTT,CATSRGGYSTDTQYF
NA,TRBJ2-2,NA,TRBV6-1,TGTGCCAGCAGTGAGGGACTTCTGAACACCGGGGAGCTGTTTTTT,CASSEGLLNTGELFF
TRBD2,TRBJ2-1,NA,TRBV4-2,TGTGCCAGCAGCCAACAACTAGCGGTCAGGTCCACCTACAATGAGCAGTTCTTC,CASSQQLAVRSTYNEQFF
TRBD1,TRBJ1-6,NA,TRBV28,TGTGCCACTTCCGGACAGGGGTTTTCACCCCTCCACTTT,CATSGQGFSPLHF
TRBD1,TRBJ1-5,few,TRBV7-9,TGTGCCAGCAGCTCCGGGACAGGGGGCAGGGGGATCCAGCCCCAGCATTTT,CASSSGTGGRGIQPQHF
TRBD2,TRBJ2-1,NA,TRBV27,TGTGCCAGCAGCTCTGGACTAGCGGGAGGCATAAAGTACAATGAGCAGTTCTTC,CASSSGLAGGIKYNEQFF
NA,TRBJ1-1,NA,TRBV6-5,TGTGCCAGCAGTTGGTTACAGGGTGGCACTGAAGCTTTCTTT,CASSWLQGGTEAFF
TRBD1,TRBJ1-2,NA,TRBV10-3,TGTGCCTCGGGGGACAGCCCCTATGGCTACACCTTC,CASGDSPYGYTF
TRBD1,TRBJ2-5,NA,TRBV5-1,TGCGCCAGCAGCGCGGGACAGGGGAAAGAGACCCAGTACTTC,CASSAGQGKETQYF
TRBD1,TRBJ2-5,NA,TRBV19,TGTGCCAGTAGTATATCCGGGACAGGGGGAACTTGGGAGACCCAGTACTTC,CASSISGTGGTWETQYF
NA,TRBJ2-2,NA,TRBV27,TGTGCCAGCACTTTTATAGCGAGCAAGCTGGGCGGGGAGCTGTTTTTT,CASTFIASKLGGELFF
TRBD2,TRBJ2-3,NA,TRBV7-8,TGTGCCAGCAGCCGGACTAGCGGGAGGGAATATACGCAGTATTTT,CASSRTSGREYTQYF